This T cell receptor beta chain was recorded in a study of T cell responses to AZD1222 COVID-19 vaccine. Study background: Second doses at about 4 or about 12 weeks were pooled.

On this clone: The antigen remains unidentified.

Notes on the study in general: The study sampled repertoires only after the peak T cell response. The donor group comprised mostly white British people and more females; the analysis possibly underestimated clonal diversity. Receipt of two AZD1222 doses was followed by a rise in Spike-specific TCR breadth and depth.

The table came from immunoSEQ multiplex PCR; TCRdb's copy has only in-frame clones and leaves some out. The table lists 140,000 to 150,000 clones, around 91% of them singletons, with 4% to 6% in the top ten. Germline V gives CDR1 SQVTM, CDR2 ANQGSEA. V dropped 5 bases and J dropped 1; count of bases not matched to a gene: 6. This CDR3 is built from 14 residues. This material consisted of peripheral blood, taken on day 0 of AZD1222 vaccination. The TCR comes from an adult in good health. The rearrangement links TRBV29-1 to TRBJ2-5; 8 bases are a match to TRBD1. CDR3 residues: CSVQGTGPQETQYF. DNA of the CDR3: TGCAGCGTTCAGGGGACAGGACCCCAAGAGACCCAGTACTTC.